The 22 T cell receptor beta chains below were found in one sample sequenced in a study of blood T cell repertoires in COVID-19. Using immunoSEQ multiplex PCR, the repertoire was profiled, and TCRdb retains in-frame clones only, with some absent. The sample yields about 140,000 clones, more than 75% seen once. The sequenced material came from peripheral blood. Receptors originate from a man in his 60s who had recovered from COVID-19.

This clone was recorded a few times. The chain links TRBV16 to TRBJ1-5, with a weak D call TRBD1 (5 bases). The V end was cut by 2 bases, the J end by 6 bases, with 11 bases between. The CDR3 has 14 residues. Germline CDR1 reads KGHSY; CDR2 reads FQNENV. The CDR3 nucleotides read TGTGCCAGCAGCCAAGCTTCGGGGGTTCAGCCCCAGCATTTT. Translation: CASSQASGVQPQHF.

In this sample, this clone turned up a few times. This sequence joins TRBV5-6 and TRBJ1-6; 8 nucleotides agree with TRBD1. Trimming at V came to 4 bases and at J to 3 bases, leaving 6 bases not matched to a gene. Germline V gene data show CDR1 as SGHDT and CDR2 as YYEEEE. This CDR3 is built from 16 residues. CDR3 sequence reads: CASSPQGASYNSPLHF. CDR3 bases: TGTGCCAGCAGCCCTCAGGGGGCGAGCTATAATTCACCCCTCCACTTT.

This chain links TRBV28 with TRBJ1-2; 9 bases line up with TRBD1. CDR3 size: 15 residues. The germline V gene encodes CDR1 MDHEN and CDR2 SYDVKM. V was clipped by 5 bases and J by 4 bases; unmatched bases: 8. CDR3: CASSDDRGNGYGYTF. The DNA for the CDR3 is TGTGCCAGCAGTGACGACAGGGGGAACGGCTATGGCTACACCTTC.

Comment on this clone: A much larger clone differs from this one at a single base, so this may be a read error. The sample carries other DNA sequences with the same CDR3. V is TRBV11-2 and J is TRBJ2-1; 9 nucleotides line up with TRBD2. The germline V gene encodes CDR1 SGHAT and CDR2 FQNNGV. The V and J ends lost 11 bases and 11 bases, in that order; junction bases with no gene match: 16. The CDR3 runs to 14 residues. The CDR3 region is CARRGRGAGGQQFF. The DNA of the CDR3 is TGTGCCCGCCGCGGGAGGGGGGCGGGGGGCCAGCAGTTCTTC.

The rearrangement joins TRBV5-4 to TRBJ2-2, with TRBD1 matching over 7 bases. Trimming at V came to 0 bases and at J to 1 base, leaving 3 bases not matched to a gene. The CDR3 spans 16 residues. CDR1 is SGHNT, CDR2 YYREEE, per germline (reference sequence). CDR3 amino acids: CASSLEGAMNTGELFF. The CDR3 nucleotides are TGTGCCAGCAGCTTGGAGGGGGCCATGAACACCGGGGAGCTGTTTTTT.

The CDR3 DNA reads as TGTGCCAGCAGCTTAGCTTCCAGGCTGAACACTGAAGCTTTCTTT. Translation gives CASSLASRLNTEAFF. The rearrangement joins TRBV7-8 to TRBJ1-1; no reliable D call. Per the germline V gene, CDR1 is SGHVS and CDR2 is FQNEAQ. V was shortened by 0 bases and J by 0 bases, with 8 bases between the two germline ends. This CDR3 has 15 residues.

This clone was detected only a few times. CDR3 sequence reads: CASSPTANEQFF. The CDR3 DNA sequence: TGTGCCAGCAGTCCCACTGCCAATGAGCAGTTCTTC. V usage is TRBV6-2 or TRBV6-3 and J usage is TRBJ2-1; no definite D call. The germline V and J ends were trimmed by 5 bases and 6 bases, with 8 bases remaining between them. CDR3 length: 12 residues. CDR1 and CDR2 (germline): MNHEY, SVGEGT.

V gene TRBV12-3 or TRBV12-4 combines with J gene TRBJ1-2, with D tentatively TRBD1 (5 bases). V lost 5 bases and J lost 4, with 8 bases in between. The CDR3 spans 12 residues. CDR3: CASSTGLYGYTF. The CDR3 nucleotides read TGTGCCAGCAGTACAGGTCTCTATGGCTACACCTTC.

This chain joins TRBV24-1 and TRBJ2-1; D gene uncertain. The CDR3 is 13 amino acids. CDR1 is KGHDR, CDR2 SFDVKD, per germline. The ends were cut back, 5 bases at V and 8 bases at J, with 12 bases in the middle. The CDR3 coding sequence is TGTGCCACCAGTGGGCTTACTATGGATGAGCAGTTCTTC. Protein sequence: CATSGLTMDEQFF.

As for this clone: The same CDR3 can be traced to other DNA sequences in this sample. The chain employs TRBV30 and TRBJ1-3; 9 bases agree with TRBD1. CDR3 length: 14 residues. V trimming: 2 bases; J trimming: 2 bases; junction bases outside the gene matches: 1. The germline V gene has CDR1 GTSNPN and CDR2 SVGIG (reference sequence). In DNA form, the CDR3 reads TGTGCCTGGAGTCGACAGGGGGCTGGAAACACCATATATTTT. It is translated as CAWSRQGAGNTIYF.

This sequence joins TRBV27 and TRBJ2-7; 9 nucleotides align to TRBD2. This CDR3 contains 13 residues. The V gene's germline CDR1 is MNHEY and CDR2 SMNVEV (reference sequence). The J segment lost 5 bases and the V segment lost 7 bases, leaving 6 bases of the junction unmatched. As DNA, the CDR3 is TGTGCCAGCAAATTTAGCGGGAGTAACGAGCAGTACTTC. This codes for CASKFSGSNEQYF.

The J gene is TRBJ2-7, the V gene TRBV28; 14 bases map to TRBD2. Germline V gives CDR1 MDHEN, CDR2 SYDVKM. There are 15 residues in the CDR3. The trim removed 7 bases at V and 5 bases at J, leaving 7 bases unmatched. CDR3 loop: CASTPRTSGRNEQYF. CDR3 nucleotides: TGTGCCAGCACCCCTCGGACTAGCGGGAGGAACGAGCAGTACTTC.

V and J are TRBV5-8 and TRBJ1-3, with no clear D. The germline V and J ends were trimmed by 4 bases and 2 bases, with 13 bases remaining between them. CDR3 length: 15 amino acids. Germline CDR1 SGHTS, CDR2 YDEGEE. CDR3 sequence: CASSPGISTGNTIYF. The CDR3 coding sequence is TGTGCCAGCAGCCCCGGGATATCTACTGGAAACACCATATATTTT.

J is TRBJ2-2 and V is TRBV6-2 or TRBV6-3, with no clear D. Deletions cut 4 bases from V and 1 base from J, with 10 bases between. Germline assignment: CDR1 MNHEY and CDR2 SVGEGT. This CDR3 has 15 amino acids. CDR3 nucleotides: TGTGCCAGCAGTTTCCGACACCTGAACACCGGGGAGCTGTTTTTT. Encoded protein: CASSFRHLNTGELFF.

This clone showed up just a few times. The chain has TRBV7-9 and TRBJ2-7, with 10 bases fitting TRBD1. V was pared by 5 bases and J by 6 bases, with 10 bases of the junction left unmatched. Germline CDR1 is SEHNR and CDR2 is FQNEAQ (reference sequence). The CDR3 has 15 residues. The CDR3 region is CASSQAGTGAFEQYF. Here the CDR3 DNA reads TGTGCCAGCAGCCAGGCCGGGACAGGGGCTTTCGAGCAGTACTTC.

The chain employs TRBV7-2 and TRBJ1-1, with no clear D. Trimming pared 8 bases from V and 2 bases from J, leaving 15 bases between. The CDR3 has 14 amino acids. Germline V lookup: CDR1 SGHTA, CDR2 FQGNSA. The CDR3 region is CASVIGVTNTEAFF. The CDR3 nucleotides read TGTGCCAGCGTCATCGGGGTAACTAACACTGAAGCTTTCTTT.

CDR3 residues: CASSPNPSGGPSYEQYF. The DNA for the CDR3 is TGTGCCAGCAGCCCAAACCCTAGCGGGGGGCCTTCCTACGAGCAGTACTTC. The rearrangement uses TRBV7-2 and TRBJ2-7; 11 positions agree with TRBD2. J gave up 1 base and V 5 bases, and 10 bases lay outside the gene matches. CDR1 and CDR2 from the germline V gene are SGHTA and FQGNSA. CDR3 length: 17 amino acids.

The V and J genes are TRBV7-8 and TRBJ2-2, with 9 nucleotides matching TRBD1. Germline CDR1 SGHVS, CDR2 FQNEAQ. The CDR3 sequence is 15 residues long. The trim removed 4 bases at V and 3 bases at J, leaving 3 bases unmatched. CDR3 sequence: CASSYRQGDTGELFF. In DNA, the CDR3 is TGTGCCAGCAGCTATCGACAGGGGGACACCGGGGAGCTGTTTTTT.

This clone was detected many times. CDR3 in amino acids: CASSLNRGNSPLHF. The CDR3, as DNA: TGTGCCAGCAGCTTAAACAGGGGTAATTCACCCCTCCACTTT. The chain is built from TRBV7-2 and TRBJ1-6; the match to TRBD1 covers 7 bases. The germline V gene encodes CDR1 SGHTA and CDR2 FQGNSA. The CDR3 is 14 residues long. V was clipped by 2 bases and J by 6 bases; unmatched bases: 1.

The chain carries TRBV27 and TRBJ2-5, with 10 bases fitting TRBD1. CDR1 is MNHEY and CDR2 is SMNVEV in the germline V gene (reference sequence). The CDR3 runs to 15 residues. The ends lost 5 bases at V and 4 bases at J; junction bases unmatched: 7. The CDR3 sequence: CASSKGQGSIETQYF. CDR3 in DNA: TGTGCCAGCAGTAAGGGACAGGGGTCGATAGAGACCCAGTACTTC.

The chain recombines TRBV4-2 with TRBJ2-7; the D gene is possibly TRBD2 (7 bases). CDR1 and CDR2 from the germline V gene are LGHNA and YNFKEQ. The CDR3 is 16 amino acids. The V gene lost 3 bases and the J gene lost 0 bases, with 15 bases spanning the gap. The CDR3 DNA follows: TGTGCCAGCAGCCAGGACAGCGGGGCCAGCTCCTACGAGCAGTACTTC. This sequence encodes CASSQDSGASSYEQYF.

The chain recombines TRBV11-1 with TRBJ2-4; TRBD2 might be the D (5 bases). The V end lost 5 bases, the J end lost 7 bases, and 6 bases lay between the germline ends. This CDR3 has 11 amino acids. Germline V gene data show CDR1 as SGHAT and CDR2 as FQDESV (reference sequence). The CDR3 loop reads CASSGENIQYF. The CDR3 region has the DNA TGTGCCAGCAGCGGGGAGAACATTCAGTACTTC.